This T cell receptor (beta chain) was documented in a study of patients and donors after allogeneic stem cell transplantation. The CDR3 has 16 amino acids. V was pared by 5 bases and J by 8 bases, with 14 bases of the junction left unmatched. TCRdb reprocessed the RT-PCR reads via MiXCR and lists one record per CDR3 protein. The sample carries 10,000 to 15,000 distinct CDR3 sequences, almost 25% recorded once. This rearrangement joins TRBV12-3 or TRBV12-4 to TRBJ1-4; the match to TRBD1 covers 7 bases. The clonotype was recovered from a human donor who was either an allogeneic HSCT recipient or a stem cell or donor lymphocyte infusion donor (not recorded which). It is not recorded whose cells these are; they may come from a transplant donor. Material for sequencing was blood, either unsorted or a sorted T cell fraction (not recorded which). The CDR3 region is CASSAFTGVGNEKLFF. As DNA, the CDR3 is TGTGCCAGCAGTGCCTTTACAGGGGTGGGGAACGAAAAACTGTTTTTT.